The clone carrying this TCR beta chain has more than one count but fewer than ten. Its specificity is not known. From germline, CDR1 is SGHTA and CDR2 FQGNSA. The V end lost 5 bases, the J end lost 1 base, and 15 bases lay between the germline ends. CDR3 size: 17 residues. Donors underwent one heparinised blood draw, about 120 mL on average. These data belong to a study of beta chain features in type 1 diabetes. Study outcomes and limitations: In all four CD4+ subsets, TCRB CDR3 length was significantly, moderately reduced in type 1 diabetes. Diminished insertions and augmented deletions at VDJ junctions characterized type 1 diabetes patients.

The study reverse transcribed the entire isolated RNA, so it sequenced expressed TCRB transcripts. The protocol was immunoSEQ multiplex PCR, while the TCRdb copy is restricted to in-frame clones and leaves out a portion. Of about 330,000 clones detected, 11% appear once; the ten largest clones hold 0.015%. Sequenced: naive CD4+ T cells from blood. The source of this sequence is a woman aged 25 to 39 in good health. The V and J genes are TRBV7-2 and TRBJ2-6; weak D call: TRBD2 (5 bases). This chain's CDR3 is CASSTVGSSSGANVLTF. The CDR3 nucleotides are TGTGCCAGCAGCACAGTGGGGAGTTCGTCTGGGGCCAACGTCCTGACTTTC.